This T cell receptor beta chain was sequenced in a study of blood T cell repertoires in COVID-19. Study-level background: The United States, Italy and Spain were the sources of the acute and convalescent COVID-19 samples.

Assay used: immunoSEQ multiplex PCR; TCRdb lists only in-frame clones, some missing. This table holds around 220,000 clones, under 85% found once. The CDR3 has 13 amino acids. The V end was cut by 4 bases, the J end by 2 bases, with 8 bases between. The germline CDR1 and CDR2 sequences are MDHEN and SYDVKM. This TCR derives from a woman aged 40 to 50 with active or convalescent COVID-19. Sequencing was done on a sample of peripheral blood. The chain joins TRBV28 to TRBJ1-2, with a tentative D call TRBD1 (5 bases). CDR3 coding DNA: TGTGCCAGCAGTTCGGACATGAACTATGGCTACACCTTC. Translated, it gives CASSSDMNYGYTF.